This T cell receptor (beta chain) was documented in a study of T cell repertoires in cytomegalovirus infection. Study information: Both recently identified HLA-C-restricted and well-studied HLA-B-restricted CMV epitopes were used in the study. General study findings and limits: Using cumulative public TCR beta family frequency, the authors identified those who carried CMV together with the relevant HLA.

CDR3 length equals 16 residues. Trimming stripped 5 bases from V and 0 bases from J, with 15 bases between. Germline assignment: CDR1 SEHNR and CDR2 FQNEAQ (reference sequence). TCRdb fed the reads into MiXCR, producing one record per CDR3 protein. The sample lists some 800,000 distinct CDR3 sequences; 32% were seen once. This clonotype has more than one count but fewer than ten. Its specificity is not known. The clonotype comes from a human donor in good health (CMV status not recorded). Some clones in this sample may be carry-over from other donors' samples. The specimen was cultured CD8+ T cells from PBMCs, collected from culture after CMV antigen stimulation. J is TRBJ2-3 and V is TRBV7-9, with D perhaps being TRBD1 or TRBD2 (6 bases each). Here the CDR3 reads CASSLSGALSTDTQYF. The CDR3 coding sequence is TGTGCCAGCAGCCTGTCGGGGGCACTTAGCACAGATACGCAGTATTTT.